This T cell receptor beta chain was sequenced for a study of cytomegalovirus exposure and HLA in healthy donors. A word on this clone: Antigen unknown.

Points from the study as a whole: Most subjects had HLA-A and HLA-B alleles reportedly predicted accurately by TCR beta sequences. For presence/absence analyses, sequencing depth was assumed to be roughly uniform across donors.

Researchers ran the PCR with 60 Vbeta and 13 Jbeta primers. Sequenced by immunoSEQ multiplex PCR; TCRdb stores in-frame clones only, minus some. Its listing shows some 110,000 clones. Germline lookup yields CDR1 KGHSH and CDR2 LQKENI. Trimming removed 6 bases from V and 0 bases from J, with 15 bases in between. The length of the CDR3 is 16 residues. V usage is TRBV18 and J usage is TRBJ1-5, with D possibly TRBD1 on 6 matching bases. Input material: PBMCs. The TCR sequence derives from a man younger than 35 in good health and CMV-seronegative. DNA of the CDR3: TGTGCCAGCTCCCCCAACAGGGATTATAGCAATCAGCCCCAGCATTTT. It is translated as CASSPNRDYSNQPQHF.